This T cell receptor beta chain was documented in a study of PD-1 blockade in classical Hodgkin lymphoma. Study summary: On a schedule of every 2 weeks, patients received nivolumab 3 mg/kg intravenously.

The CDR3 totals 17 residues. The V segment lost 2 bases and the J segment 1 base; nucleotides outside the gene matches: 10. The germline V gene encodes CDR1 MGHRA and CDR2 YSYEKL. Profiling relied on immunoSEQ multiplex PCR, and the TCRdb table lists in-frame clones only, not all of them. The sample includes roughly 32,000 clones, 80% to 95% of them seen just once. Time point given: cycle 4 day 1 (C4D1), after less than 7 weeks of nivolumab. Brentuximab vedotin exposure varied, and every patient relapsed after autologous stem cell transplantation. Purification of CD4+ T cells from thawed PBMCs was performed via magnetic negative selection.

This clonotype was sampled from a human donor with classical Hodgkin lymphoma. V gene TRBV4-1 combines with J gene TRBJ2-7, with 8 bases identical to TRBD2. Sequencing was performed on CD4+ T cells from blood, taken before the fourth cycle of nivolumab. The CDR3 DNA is TGCGCCAGCAGCCAACTAGGGGCGGGAGGTGGGTCCTACGAGCAGTACTTC. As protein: CASSQLGAGGGSYEQYF.